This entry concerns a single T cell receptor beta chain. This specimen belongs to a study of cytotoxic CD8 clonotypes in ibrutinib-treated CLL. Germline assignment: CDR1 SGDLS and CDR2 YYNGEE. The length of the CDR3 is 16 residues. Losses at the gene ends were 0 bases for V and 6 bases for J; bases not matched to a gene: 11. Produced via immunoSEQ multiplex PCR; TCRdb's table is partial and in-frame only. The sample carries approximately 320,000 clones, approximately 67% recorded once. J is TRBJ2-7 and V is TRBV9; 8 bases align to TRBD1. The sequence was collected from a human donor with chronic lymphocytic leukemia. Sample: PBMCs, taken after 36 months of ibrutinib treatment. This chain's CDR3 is CASSVGPGQGIGEQYF. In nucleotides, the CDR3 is TGTGCCAGCAGCGTAGGACCAGGACAGGGCATCGGCGAGCAGTACTTC.